What follows are 3 T cell receptor beta chains derived from one specimen sequenced in a study of cytomegalovirus exposure and HLA in healthy donors. The PCR ran on 60 Vbeta and 13 Jbeta primers. Only in-frame clones appear in the TCRdb table, and some are missing; sequencing was by immunoSEQ multiplex PCR. Of 150,000 to 200,000 clones listed, around three quarters are singletons. Source material: PBMCs. These receptors originate from a man in his forties in good health and CMV-seropositive.

This clone appeared a few times. The V gene is TRBV27, the J gene TRBJ2-5; 7 bases match TRBD1. Germline trimming cut 5 bases from V and 2 bases from J; bases unmatched to any gene: 5. CDR3 length: 14 residues. The V gene's germline CDR1 is MNHEY and CDR2 SMNVEV (reference sequence). CDR3 coding DNA: TGTGCCAGCAGTACACTGGGACAGCAAGAGACCCAGTACTTC. Amino acid sequence: CASSTLGQQETQYF.

The gene calls are TRBV7-8 and TRBJ2-6; D is perhaps TRBD1 (5 bases). The germline V gene has CDR1 SGHVS and CDR2 FQNEAQ. The CDR3 spans 16 residues. The V and J ends lost 5 bases and 0 bases respectively, with 11 bases between them. CDR3 sequence: CASSLRQISGANVLTF. CDR3 nucleotides: TGTGCCAGCAGCCTCAGACAGATCTCTGGGGCCAACGTCCTGACTTTC.

This clone appeared once. This sequence joins TRBV4-2 and TRBJ1-2; D unresolved. The CDR3 contains 15 residues. V was pared by 0 bases and J by 4 bases, with 12 bases between. CDR1 is LGHNA, CDR2 YNFKEQ, per germline. The chain's CDR3 is CASSQDLEVSYGYTF. The CDR3, as DNA: TGTGCCAGCAGCCAAGATCTGGAGGTTAGCTATGGCTACACCTTC.